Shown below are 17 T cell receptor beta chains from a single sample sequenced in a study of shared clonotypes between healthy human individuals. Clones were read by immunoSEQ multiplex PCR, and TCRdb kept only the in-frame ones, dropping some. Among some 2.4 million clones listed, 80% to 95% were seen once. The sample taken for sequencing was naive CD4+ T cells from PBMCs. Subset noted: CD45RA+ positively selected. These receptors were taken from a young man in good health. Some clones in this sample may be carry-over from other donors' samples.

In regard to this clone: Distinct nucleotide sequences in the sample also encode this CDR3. The CDR3 region has the DNA TGTGCCAGCAGTTTTGCCAGGAACACCGGGGAGCTGTTTTTT. This codes for CASSFARNTGELFF. The chain uses TRBV27 and TRBJ2-2; D remains unclear. Trimming cost V 3 bases and J 1 base, with 6 bases left between them. CDR1 and CDR2 (germline): MNHEY, SMNVEV (reference sequence). The CDR3 sequence is 14 residues long.

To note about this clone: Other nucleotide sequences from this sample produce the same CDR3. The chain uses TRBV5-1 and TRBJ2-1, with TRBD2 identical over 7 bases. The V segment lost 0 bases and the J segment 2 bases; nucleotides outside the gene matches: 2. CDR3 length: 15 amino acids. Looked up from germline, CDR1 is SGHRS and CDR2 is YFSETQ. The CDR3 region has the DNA TGCGCCAGCAGCTTGGGGCTAGCGGCCTACAATGAGCAGTTCTTC. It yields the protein CASSLGLAAYNEQFF.

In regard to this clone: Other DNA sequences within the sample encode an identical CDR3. CDR3 in amino acids: CASSLDSGEQYF. DNA for the CDR3: TGTGCCAGCAGCTTAGATAGCGGGGAGCAGTACTTC. This sequence joins TRBV11-3 and TRBJ2-7; 7 bases line up with TRBD2. V lost 0 bases and J lost 7; bases outside the gene matches: 0. CDR1 and CDR2 from the germline V gene are SGHNT and YENEEA. The CDR3 runs to 12 residues.

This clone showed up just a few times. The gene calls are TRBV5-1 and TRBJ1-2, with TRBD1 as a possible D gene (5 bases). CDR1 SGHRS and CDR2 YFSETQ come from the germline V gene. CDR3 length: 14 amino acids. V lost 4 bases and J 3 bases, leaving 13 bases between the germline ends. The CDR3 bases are TGCGCCAGCAGCGAAGGGGCTTCGGACTATGGCTACACCTTC. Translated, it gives CASSEGASDYGYTF.

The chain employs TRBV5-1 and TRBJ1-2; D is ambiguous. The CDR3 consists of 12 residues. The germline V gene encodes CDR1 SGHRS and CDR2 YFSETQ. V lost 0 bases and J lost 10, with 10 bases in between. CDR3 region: CASSLVELNYTF. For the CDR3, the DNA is TGCGCCAGCAGCTTGGTTGAACTGAACTACACCTTC.

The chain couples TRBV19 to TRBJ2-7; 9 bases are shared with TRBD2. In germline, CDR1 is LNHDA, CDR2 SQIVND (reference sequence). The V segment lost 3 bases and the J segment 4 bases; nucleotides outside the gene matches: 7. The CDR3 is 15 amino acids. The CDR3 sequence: CASSIFSGRTYEQYF. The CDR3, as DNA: TGTGCCAGTAGTATTTTTAGCGGGAGAACTTACGAGCAGTACTTC. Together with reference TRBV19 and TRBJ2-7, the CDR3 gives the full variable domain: DGGITQSPKYLFRKEGQNVTLSCEQNLNHDAMYWYRQDPGQGLRLIYYSQIVNDFQKGDIAEGYSVSREKKESFPLTVTSAQKNPTAFYLCASSIFSGRTYEQYFGPGTRLTVT.

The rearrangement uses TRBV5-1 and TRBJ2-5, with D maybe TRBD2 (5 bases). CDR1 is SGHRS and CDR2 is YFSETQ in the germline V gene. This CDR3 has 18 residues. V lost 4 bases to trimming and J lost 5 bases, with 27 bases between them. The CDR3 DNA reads TGCGCCAGCAGCCATGCCGGCATCGGGTCCACTAGAGGGGAGACCCAGTACTTC. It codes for CASSHAGIGSTRGETQYF. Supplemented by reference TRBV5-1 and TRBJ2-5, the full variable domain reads KAGVTQTPRYLIKTRGQQVTLSCSPISGHRSVSWYQQTPGQGLQFLFEYFSETQRNKGNFPGRFSGRQFSNSRSEMNVSTLELGDSALYLCASSHAGIGSTRGETQYFGPGTRLLVL.

In nucleotides, the CDR3 is TGTGCCAGCAGTTACGCCCCAGGGGCAGGAGGCACTGAAGCTTTCTTT. Translation gives CASSYAPGAGGTEAFF. The chain couples TRBV6-5 to TRBJ1-1; a weak D match, TRBD1 (6 bases). The CDR3 extends over 16 amino acids. Germline V gene sequence: CDR1 MNHEY, CDR2 SVGAGI. Trimming removed 2 bases at V and 4 bases at J, with 17 bases between.

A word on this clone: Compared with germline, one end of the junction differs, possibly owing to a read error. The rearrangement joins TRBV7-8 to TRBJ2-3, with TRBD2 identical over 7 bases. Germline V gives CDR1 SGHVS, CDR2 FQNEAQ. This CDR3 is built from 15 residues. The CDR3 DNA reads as TGTGCCAGCAGCGTAGCGGGTATGGTGGCAGATACGCAGTATTTT. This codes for CASSVAGMVADTQYF.

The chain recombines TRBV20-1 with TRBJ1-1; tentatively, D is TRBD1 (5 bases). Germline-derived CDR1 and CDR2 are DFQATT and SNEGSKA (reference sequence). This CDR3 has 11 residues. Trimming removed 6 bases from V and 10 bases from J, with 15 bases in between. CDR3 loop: CSATAGAGAFF. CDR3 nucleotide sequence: TGCAGTGCCACCGCCGGGGCGGGAGCTTTCTTT.

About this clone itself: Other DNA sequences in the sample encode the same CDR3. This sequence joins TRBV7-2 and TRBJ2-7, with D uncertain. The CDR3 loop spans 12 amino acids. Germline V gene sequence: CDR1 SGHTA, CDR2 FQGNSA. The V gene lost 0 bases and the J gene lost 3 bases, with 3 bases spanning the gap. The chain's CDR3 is CASSLARYEQYF. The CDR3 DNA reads TGTGCCAGCAGCTTAGCTCGCTACGAGCAGTACTTC. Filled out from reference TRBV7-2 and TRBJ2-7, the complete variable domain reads GAGVSQSPSNKVTEKGKDVELRCDPISGHTALYWYRQSLGQGLEFLIYFQGNSAPDKSGLPSDRFSAERTGGSVSTLTIQRTQQEDSAVYLCASSLARYEQYFGPGTRLTVT.

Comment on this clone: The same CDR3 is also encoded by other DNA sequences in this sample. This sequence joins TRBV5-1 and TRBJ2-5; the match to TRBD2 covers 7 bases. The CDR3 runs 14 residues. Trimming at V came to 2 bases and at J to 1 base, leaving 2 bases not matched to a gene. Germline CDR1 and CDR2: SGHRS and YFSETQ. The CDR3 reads CASSFASGQETQYF. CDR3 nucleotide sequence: TGCGCCAGCAGCTTCGCTAGCGGCCAAGAGACCCAGTACTTC.

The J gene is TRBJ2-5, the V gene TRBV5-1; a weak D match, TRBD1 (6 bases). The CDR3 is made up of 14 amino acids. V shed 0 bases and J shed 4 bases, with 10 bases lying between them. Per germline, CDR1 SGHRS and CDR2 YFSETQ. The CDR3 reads CASSLVLDRETQYF. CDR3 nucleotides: TGCGCCAGCAGCTTGGTACTGGACAGAGAGACCCAGTACTTC.

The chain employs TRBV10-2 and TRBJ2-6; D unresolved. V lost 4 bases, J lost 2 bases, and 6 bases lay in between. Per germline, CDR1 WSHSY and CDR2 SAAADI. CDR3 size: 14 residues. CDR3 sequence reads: CASSASTGANVLTF. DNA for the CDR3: TGCGCCAGCAGTGCCAGTACTGGGGCCAACGTCCTGACTTTC.

CDR3 nucleotides: TGTGGAACAGAGGGGAGCTCCTACAATGAGCAGTTCTTC. This gives the protein CGTEGSSYNEQFF. The rearrangement joins TRBV28 to TRBJ2-1; D possibly matches TRBD1 or TRBD2 (5 bases each). The CDR3 is 13 residues long. Germline V lookup: CDR1 MDHEN, CDR2 SYDVKM.

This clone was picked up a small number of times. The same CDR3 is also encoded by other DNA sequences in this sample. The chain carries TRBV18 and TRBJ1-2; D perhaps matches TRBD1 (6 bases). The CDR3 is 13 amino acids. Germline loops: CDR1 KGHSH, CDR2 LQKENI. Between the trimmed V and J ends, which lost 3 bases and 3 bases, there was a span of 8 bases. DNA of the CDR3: TGTGCCAGCTCACCCAGGGGATACTATGGCTACACCTTC. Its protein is CASSPRGYYGYTF. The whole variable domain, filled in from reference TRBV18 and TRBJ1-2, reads NAGVMQNPRHLVRRRGQEARLRCSPMKGHSHVYWYRQLPEEGLKFMVYLQKENIIDESGMPKERFSAEFPKEGPSILRIQQVVRGDSAAYFCASSPRGYYGYTFGSGTRLTVV.

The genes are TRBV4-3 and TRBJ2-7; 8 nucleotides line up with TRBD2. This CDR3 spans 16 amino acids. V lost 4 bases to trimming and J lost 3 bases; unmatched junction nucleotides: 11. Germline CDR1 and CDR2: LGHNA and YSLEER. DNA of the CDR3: TGCGCCAGCAGCCCCTTGGCGAGCGGGAGTATCTACGAGCAGTACTTC. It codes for CASSPLASGSIYEQYF.